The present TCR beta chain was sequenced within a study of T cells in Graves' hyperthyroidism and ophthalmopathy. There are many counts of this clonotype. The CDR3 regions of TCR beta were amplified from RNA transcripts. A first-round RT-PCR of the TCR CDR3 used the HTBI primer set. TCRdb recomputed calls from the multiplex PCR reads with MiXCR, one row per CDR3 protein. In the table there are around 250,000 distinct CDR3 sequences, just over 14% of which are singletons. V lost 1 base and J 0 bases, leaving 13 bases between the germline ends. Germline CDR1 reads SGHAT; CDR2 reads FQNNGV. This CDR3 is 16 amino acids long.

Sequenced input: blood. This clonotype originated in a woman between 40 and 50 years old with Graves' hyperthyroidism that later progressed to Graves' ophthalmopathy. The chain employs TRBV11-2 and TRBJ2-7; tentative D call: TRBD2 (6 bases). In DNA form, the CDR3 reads TGTGCCAGCAGCTTAGGGAGGGGCGGATTCTCCTACGAGCAGTACTTC. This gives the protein CASSLGRGGFSYEQYF.